These 32 T cell receptor beta chains share one sample of origin, sequenced in a study of OX40 agonist ivuxolimab in advanced cancers. The repertoire was sequenced with immunoSEQ multiplex PCR; TCRdb's copy has only in-frame clones and lacks some. The data show fewer than 90,000 clones, with approximately 78% seen just once and 0.8% to 1.1% held by the top ten. This material consisted of CD4+ or CD8+ T cells sorted from blood, taken in a trial of the OX40 agonist ivuxolimab. All receptors come from an adult with an advanced solid tumor such as melanoma, head and neck, liver or kidney cancer.

The chain is built from TRBV30 and TRBJ1-1; 8 bases agree with TRBD1. Germline-derived CDR1 and CDR2 are GTSNPN and SVGIG (reference sequence). CDR3 length: 14 amino acids. V was clipped by 2 bases and J by 4 bases; unmatched bases: 6. The CDR3 bases are TGTGCCTGGAGTCCCCCAGGGGGCCCCACTGAAGCTTTCTTT. Protein: CAWSPPGGPTEAFF.

The J gene is TRBJ2-7, the V gene TRBV30; 8 bases align to TRBD2. The CDR3 length is 14 residues. Trimming took 3 bases from V and 3 from J; bases not matched to a gene: 7. Germline lookup yields CDR1 GTSNPN and CDR2 SVGIG (reference sequence). The chain's CDR3 is CAWSSGGLIYEQYF. In DNA, the CDR3 is TGTGCCTGGAGCAGCGGGGGTTTAATCTACGAGCAGTACTTC.

The V call is TRBV29-1, the J call TRBJ2-7, with 12 bases lining up with TRBD1. CDR1 is SQVTM and CDR2 is ANQGSEA in the germline V gene. The V gene end was trimmed by 2 bases and the J gene end by 5 bases; junction bases not matched to a gene: 4. The CDR3 has 14 residues. The CDR3 sequence is CSVERGQGANEQYF. CDR3 nucleotides: TGCAGCGTTGAACGGGGACAGGGGGCGAACGAGCAGTACTTC.

The chain has TRBV18 and TRBJ1-1; TRBD1 might be the D (6 bases). Trimming removed 3 bases at V and 1 base at J, with 27 bases between. Germline V gene lookup returns CDR1 KGHSH and CDR2 LQKENI. This CDR3 has 20 residues. This CDR3 is CASSPRPPEFIGTPNTEAFF. CDR3 nucleotides: TGTGCCAGCTCACCCAGACCACCGGAGTTTATAGGGACACCGAACACTGAAGCTTTCTTT.

The chain couples TRBV18 to TRBJ2-3; unclear D gene. The CDR3 runs 14 residues. Germline V gene sequence: CDR1 KGHSH, CDR2 LQKENI. V was shortened by 1 base and J by 6 bases, with 11 bases between the two germline ends. CDR3 DNA sequence: TGTGCCAGCTCACCACAAAACAGAAAGGATACGCAGTATTTT. It codes for CASSPQNRKDTQYF.

This chain links TRBV6-6 with TRBJ1-2, with D perhaps TRBD1 (6 bases). Germline-derived CDR1 and CDR2 are MNHNY and SVGAGI (reference sequence). This CDR3 spans 14 amino acids. V dropped 5 bases and J dropped 8 bases, with 18 bases sitting between them. CDR3 sequence (DNA): TGTGCCAGCAGTAATCCCGGGGGCCCGAGAGGCTACACCTTC. This gives the protein CASSNPGGPRGYTF.

The chain employs TRBV7-6 and TRBJ2-3, with D possibly being TRBD2 (6 bases). Looked up from germline, CDR1 is SGHVS and CDR2 is FNYEAQ. The length of the CDR3 is 15 residues. The V end lost 5 bases, the J end lost 0 bases, and 12 bases lay between the germline ends. The CDR3 sequence is CASSPIGTSTDTQYF. DNA of the CDR3: TGTGCCAGCAGCCCAATCGGGACTAGCACAGATACGCAGTATTTT.

The V and J genes are TRBV27 and TRBJ1-5, with 12 bases aligning to TRBD1. Germline CDR1 and CDR2: MNHEY and SMNVEV (reference sequence). The CDR3 is made up of 14 amino acids. Losses at the gene ends were 4 bases for V and 14 bases for J; bases not matched to a gene: 9. CDR3 sequence reads: CASSSPGQGAGEHF. DNA of the CDR3: TGTGCCAGCAGTTCCCCGGGACAGGGGGCCGGGGAGCATTTT.

This chain connects TRBV10-1 to TRBJ2-3, with TRBD1 as a possible D gene (6 bases). The CDR3 totals 14 residues. Germline loops: CDR1 WNHNN, CDR2 SYGVQD (reference sequence). V was shortened by 0 bases and J by 4 bases, with 8 bases between the two germline ends. CDR3 DNA sequence: TGCGCCAGCAGTGAGTCCAGGGGTGCAGATACGCAGTATTTT. It is translated as CASSESRGADTQYF.

V gene TRBV5-1 combines with J gene TRBJ2-2, with 8 bases that match TRBD1. Germline values: CDR1 SGHRS, CDR2 YFSETQ. The CDR3 length is 18 residues. With V trimmed by 3 bases and J by 9 bases, 19 bases remained unmatched. The CDR3 DNA sequence: TGCGCCAGCAGCTATGATGCACCTACAGGGGGTCTAAGCCGGGAGCTGTTTTTT. Amino acid sequence: CASSYDAPTGGLSRELFF.

This chain links TRBV29-1 with TRBJ1-2; no definite D call. V was pared by 2 bases and J by 8 bases, with 9 bases between. CDR3 length: 11 amino acids. Germline CDR1 is SQVTM and CDR2 is ANQGSEA. The CDR3 bases are TGCAGCGTTGAAAACCCGGCGGGCTACACCTTC. It encodes CSVENPAGYTF.

CDR3 DNA sequence: TGTGCCAGTAGAGAGGGTTTGGGCACAGATACGCAGTATTTT. This gives the protein CASREGLGTDTQYF. This chain uses TRBV19 with TRBJ2-3; D is possibly TRBD2 (5 bases). V was trimmed by 6 bases and J by 1 base, leaving 11 bases between them. The CDR3 runs 14 residues. Germline V gene data show CDR1 as LNHDA and CDR2 as SQIVND (reference sequence).

The chain recombines TRBV5-1 with TRBJ2-7; weak D call: TRBD1 (6 bases). CDR3 size: 16 residues. CDR1 SGHRS and CDR2 YFSETQ come from the germline V gene. V shed 4 bases and J shed 1 base, with 18 bases lying between them. CDR3 in DNA: TGCGCCAGCAGCCTTAATACAGGGTCCGCGTCCTACGAGCAGTACTTC. It codes for CASSLNTGSASYEQYF.

The V call is TRBV30, the J call TRBJ2-7; TRBD1 matches 8 bases. Germline CDR1 GTSNPN, CDR2 SVGIG (reference sequence). Trimming took 3 bases from V and 3 from J; bases not matched to a gene: 7. The CDR3 contains 14 residues. This CDR3 is CAWRGTGKVYEQYF. In DNA, the CDR3 is TGTGCCTGGAGGGGGACAGGTAAGGTCTACGAGCAGTACTTC.

Worth noting for this clone: A junction boundary mismatches the germline segment, possibly from a read error. The genes are TRBV5-3 and TRBJ2-7; D remains unclear. TRBV5-3 is annotated as an ORF whose role is uncertain. The CDR3 is 14 amino acids. CDR3 sequence reads: CASSLAGLAYEQYF. CDR3 DNA: TGTGCCAGCAGCTTGGCCGGCCTCGCCTACGAGCAGTACTTC.

This clone was found a few times. The chain recombines TRBV19 with TRBJ2-2, with TRBD2 matching over 7 bases. V trimming: 4 bases; J trimming: 7 bases; junction bases outside the gene matches: 12. CDR3 length equals 16 residues. CDR1 and CDR2 from the germline V gene are LNHDA and SQIVND (reference sequence). The chain's CDR3 is CASSTLIQAGVGELFF. The DNA of the CDR3 is TGTGCCAGTAGTACACTAATTCAGGCGGGGGTCGGGGAGCTGTTTTTT.

CDR3 bases: TGTGCCAGCAGCCGGGAGGCGGGAAATGAAAAACTGTTTTTT. Its protein product is CASSREAGNEKLFF. The chain joins TRBV2 to TRBJ1-4; D is unclear. Germline V gene lookup returns CDR1 SNHLY and CDR2 FYNNEI. V gave up 6 bases and J gave up 5 bases, with 13 bases separating them. The CDR3 runs 14 residues.

This rearrangement joins TRBV7-2 to TRBJ2-4, with a tentative D call TRBD2 (5 bases). This CDR3 contains 15 residues. The germline gives CDR1 SGHTA, CDR2 FQGNSA. V was cut by 3 bases and J by 3 bases, with 12 bases left in between. The CDR3 spells CASSFNTGNKNIQYF. Here the CDR3 DNA reads TGTGCCAGCAGCTTTAACACGGGGAACAAAAACATTCAGTACTTC.

The chain uses TRBV7-2 and TRBJ2-2; D unresolved. The germline CDR1 and CDR2 sequences are SGHTA and FQGNSA. V lost 1 base and J 2 bases, leaving 8 bases between the germline ends. The CDR3 runs 15 residues. CDR3 sequence reads: CASSLVQRNTGELFF. DNA of the CDR3: TGTGCCAGCAGCTTAGTGCAGCGCAACACCGGGGAGCTGTTTTTT. Full variable domain (rest looked up from reference TRBV7-2 and TRBJ2-2): GAGVSQSPSNKVTEKGKDVELRCDPISGHTALYWYRQSLGQGLEFLIYFQGNSAPDKSGLPSDRFSAERTGGSVSTLTIQRTQQEDSAVYLCASSLVQRNTGELFFGEGSRLTVL.

The V gene is TRBV11-3, the J gene TRBJ1-6; weak D call: TRBD1 (6 bases). Trimming shortened V by 4 bases and J by 5 bases, and 12 bases separated the two germline ends. Germline assignment: CDR1 SGHNT and CDR2 YENEEA. The CDR3 is made up of 15 amino acids. CDR3 nucleotide sequence: TGTGCCAGCAGCTCCGGACAGAGAAATAATTCACCCCTCCACTTT. Its translation is CASSSGQRNNSPLHF.

V is TRBV10-1 and J is TRBJ1-1; no definite D call. The CDR3 runs 10 residues. Germline V lookup: CDR1 WNHNN, CDR2 SYGVQD (reference sequence). V was cut by 10 bases and J by 7 bases, with 10 bases left in between. In DNA form, the CDR3 reads TGCGCCATCTACACCTTTGAAGCTTTCTTT. Translated, it gives CAIYTFEAFF.

The chain employs TRBV6-1 and TRBJ1-2, with D possibly TRBD1 on 5 matching bases. Germline loops: CDR1 MNHNS, CDR2 SASEGT. Trimming removed 3 bases at V and 2 bases at J, with 7 bases between. This CDR3 has 13 residues. The CDR3: CASSEAGNYGYTF. CDR3 nucleotide sequence: TGTGCCAGCAGTGAGGCAGGGAACTATGGCTACACCTTC.

The genes are TRBV11-2 and TRBJ2-7, with 7 bases identical to TRBD2. The germline CDR1 and CDR2 sequences are SGHAT and FQNNGV. The CDR3 has 18 amino acids. The V and J ends lost 1 base and 5 bases, in that order; junction bases with no gene match: 17. CDR3 bases: TGTGCCAGCAGCTTAGGGTATTTGGGGAGCGGGGATGGGCACGAGCAGTACTTC. Amino acid sequence: CASSLGYLGSGDGHEQYF. Full variable domain (outside the CDR3, taken from reference TRBV11-2 and TRBJ2-7): EAGVAQSPRYKIIEKRQSVAFWCNPISGHATLYWYQQILGQGPKLLIQFQNNGVVDDSQLPKDRFSAERLKGVDSTLKIQPAKLEDSAVYLCASSLGYLGSGDGHEQYFGPGTRLTVT.

This chain uses TRBV7-6 with TRBJ2-7; D possibly matches TRBD1 or TRBD2 (5 bases each). Germline loops: CDR1 SGHVS, CDR2 FNYEAQ. Between the trimmed V and J ends, which lost 0 bases and 3 bases, there was a span of 12 bases. The CDR3 covers 15 residues. The CDR3 is CASSLAGDGGYEQYF. CDR3 sequence (DNA): TGTGCCAGCAGCTTAGCGGGGGACGGAGGCTACGAGCAGTACTTC.

The chain has TRBV27 and TRBJ2-1; possibly TRBD2 for D (6 bases). Trimming removed 6 bases at V and 8 bases at J, with 17 bases between. Germline CDR1 is MNHEY and CDR2 is SMNVEV (reference sequence). This CDR3 spans 14 amino acids. The CDR3 DNA sequence: TGTGCCAGCAGGTTCACTAGCCCTGGGGATGAGCAGTTCTTC. This sequence encodes CASRFTSPGDEQFF.

The J gene is TRBJ1-2, the V gene TRBV25-1; 7 bases map to TRBD1. There are 12 residues in the CDR3. CDR1 is MGHDK, CDR2 SYGVNS, per germline. J lost 8 bases, V lost 5 bases, and 5 bases had no gene match. The CDR3 sequence: CASSPRQGGYTF. CDR3 sequence (DNA): TGTGCCAGCAGTCCACGACAGGGCGGCTACACCTTC.

The genes are TRBV28 and TRBJ1-6; D not resolved. The CDR3 sequence is 14 residues long. V was clipped by 8 bases and J by 8 bases, with 16 bases between them. Germline V gene sequence: CDR1 MDHEN, CDR2 SYDVKM. CDR3 region: CASHAVGGDSPLHF. CDR3 bases: TGTGCCAGCCACGCCGTCGGTGGAGATTCACCCCTCCACTTT.

This clone was seen a single time. V usage is TRBV27 and J usage is TRBJ2-5; TRBD1 matches 9 bases. Germline V gene sequence: CDR1 MNHEY, CDR2 SMNVEV (reference sequence). This CDR3 is built from 15 residues. J gave up 3 bases and V 6 bases, and 8 bases lay outside the gene matches. CDR3 DNA sequence: TGTGCCAGCAGCCGTCAGGGACAGGGTGAAGAGACCCAGTACTTC. Translated, it gives CASSRQGQGEETQYF.

V gene TRBV2 combines with J gene TRBJ1-5, with a weak D call TRBD1 (6 bases). This CDR3 is built from 14 residues. Deletions cut 5 bases from V and 3 bases from J, with 11 bases between. In germline, CDR1 is SNHLY, CDR2 FYNNEI. Written as DNA, the CDR3 is TGTGCCAGCAGTACAGGGAACAACAATCAGCCCCAGCATTTT. Amino acid sequence: CASSTGNNNQPQHF.

This chain uses TRBV15 with TRBJ2-5; TRBD1 matches at 9 bases. The germline CDR1 and CDR2 sequences are LNHNV and YYDKDF (reference sequence). The CDR3 totals 15 residues. Losses at the gene ends were 2 bases for V and 5 bases for J; bases not matched to a gene: 6. The CDR3 here is CATSRSRQGVETQYF. In DNA form, the CDR3 reads TGTGCCACCAGCAGATCCCGACAGGGGGTGGAGACCCAGTACTTC.

The rearrangement links TRBV11-2 to TRBJ1-2; no definite D call. There are 14 residues in the CDR3. The germline V and J ends were trimmed by 1 base and 3 bases, with 9 bases remaining between them. Looked up from germline, CDR1 is SGHAT and CDR2 is FQNNGV. The CDR3 nucleotides read TGTGCCAGCAGCTTAGGGTGGCAGGACTATGGCTACACCTTC. Translation gives CASSLGWQDYGYTF.

This chain links TRBV19 with TRBJ2-3; 9 bases fit TRBD1. The CDR3 is 16 residues long. Germline CDR1 reads LNHDA; CDR2 reads SQIVND (reference sequence). V gave up 4 bases and J gave up 4 bases; unmatched junction bases: 9. CDR3 coding DNA: TGTGCCAGTAGTAGTTACCGGGACAGGGACGCAGATACGCAGTATTTT. It encodes CASSSYRDRDADTQYF.